These 14 T cell receptor beta chains came from one sample sequenced in a study of T cell responses to AZD1222 COVID-19 vaccine. Measured with immunoSEQ multiplex PCR; TCRdb has only the in-frame clones, and not every one. The repertoire includes 100,000 to 150,000 clones, 70% to 90% of them detected once, and 1.6% sits in the top ten. The sample here was peripheral blood, taken on day 0 of AZD1222 vaccination. These TCRs come from an adult in good health.

This clone was counted between two and nine times. This chain links TRBV10-1 with TRBJ2-3, with 8 bases fitting TRBD2. The CDR3 consists of 17 residues. J lost 4 bases, V lost 6 bases, and 15 bases had no gene match. Looked up from germline, CDR1 is WNHNN and CDR2 is SYGVQD (reference sequence). CDR3 DNA sequence: TGCGCCAGCAGCCCCTTCCTTGGGACTAGAGAGGCAGATACGCAGTATTTT. This translates into CASSPFLGTREADTQYF.

The V and J genes are TRBV11-2 and TRBJ1-1; D uncertain. The CDR3 is made up of 13 amino acids. V gave up 4 bases and J gave up 10 bases, with 16 bases separating them. Germline V gene sequence: CDR1 SGHAT, CDR2 FQNNGV. The DNA for the CDR3 is TGTGCCAGCAGCTCGTTTCAGGATTGGAGAGCTTTCTTT. Its protein is CASSSFQDWRAFF.

V usage is TRBV14 and J usage is TRBJ1-1; 9 bases fit TRBD1. Looked up from germline, CDR1 is SGHDN and CDR2 is FVKESK. J was trimmed by 3 bases and V by 10 bases; bases with no gene match: 6. The CDR3 totals 13 residues. The CDR3 loop reads CATGTGWHTEAFF. The CDR3 DNA follows: TGTGCCACCGGGACAGGGTGGCACACTGAAGCTTTCTTT.

V gene TRBV7-6 combines with J gene TRBJ1-4; 8 bases agree with TRBD1. CDR3 length equals 15 residues. Per germline, CDR1 SGHVS and CDR2 FNYEAQ. V shed 5 bases and J 8 bases; nucleotides not matched to a gene: 10. CDR3 amino acids: CASSLGTGRGEKLFF. CDR3 nucleotides: TGTGCCAGCAGCCTTGGGACAGGAAGGGGCGAAAAACTGTTTTTT.

The genes are TRBV18 and TRBJ2-3; 7 nucleotides agree with TRBD1. The CDR3 is 15 residues long. The V and J ends lost 1 base and 0 bases, in that order; junction bases with no gene match: 1. From germline, CDR1 is KGHSH and CDR2 LQKENI. The CDR3 bases are TGTGCCAGCTCACCACAGGGGGCTAGCACAGATACGCAGTATTTT. Translated, it gives CASSPQGASTDTQYF. The entire variable domain, with the rest obtained from reference TRBV18 and TRBJ2-3, is as follows: NAGVMQNPRHLVRRRGQEARLRCSPMKGHSHVYWYRQLPEEGLKFMVYLQKENIIDESGMPKERFSAEFPKEGPSILRIQQVVRGDSAAYFCASSPQGASTDTQYFGPGTRLTVL.

This clone was counted only a few times. The gene calls are TRBV6-1 and TRBJ2-1, with D possibly TRBD1 on 6 matching bases. The CDR3 runs 13 residues. CDR1 is MNHNS and CDR2 is SASEGT in the germline V gene. V was shortened by 0 bases and J by 8 bases, with 8 bases between the two germline ends. The CDR3 reads CASSEARGYEQFF. CDR3 coding DNA: TGTGCCAGCAGTGAAGCCAGGGGCTATGAGCAGTTCTTC.

This chain links TRBV2 with TRBJ2-5; D is possibly TRBD2 (6 bases). The CDR3 has 13 amino acids. Trimming pared 6 bases from V and 2 bases from J, leaving 10 bases between. Germline-derived CDR1 and CDR2 are SNHLY and FYNNEI. DNA for the CDR3: TGTGCCAGCAGGTCTAGCGCACAAGAGACCCAGTACTTC. Protein: CASRSSAQETQYF.

This clone showed up just once. The rearrangement joins TRBV18 to TRBJ1-6, with a weak D call TRBD1 (6 bases). In germline, CDR1 is KGHSH, CDR2 LQKENI. The CDR3 runs to 15 residues. Trimming stripped 3 bases from V and 4 bases from J, with 10 bases between. CDR3 region: CASSPRDTYNSPLHF. CDR3 bases: TGTGCCAGCTCACCGAGGGACACTTATAATTCACCCCTCCACTTT. The full variable domain, with the rest looked up from reference TRBV18 and TRBJ1-6, is NAGVMQNPRHLVRRRGQEARLRCSPMKGHSHVYWYRQLPEEGLKFMVYLQKENIIDESGMPKERFSAEFPKEGPSILRIQQVVRGDSAAYFCASSPRDTYNSPLHFGNGTRLTVT.

J is TRBJ1-1 and V is TRBV18; no clear D. CDR1 is KGHSH and CDR2 is LQKENI in the germline V gene. The CDR3 is 14 residues long. V lost 0 bases and J lost 8, with 13 bases in between. Here the CDR3 DNA reads TGTGCCAGCTCACCACCGGGAAGGGTTGGGGAAGCTTTCTTT. It encodes CASSPPGRVGEAFF.

J is TRBJ1-1 and V is TRBV7-8; D gene uncertain. This CDR3 contains 13 residues. Germline lookup yields CDR1 SGHVS and CDR2 FQNEAQ. Trimming left V 4 bases short and J 5 bases short, with 11 bases between. CDR3 protein: CASSSELGTEAFF. The CDR3 DNA is TGTGCCAGCAGCTCGGAACTAGGGACTGAAGCTTTCTTT.

This rearrangement joins TRBV7-2 to TRBJ2-1; TRBD2 agrees at 16 bases. V dropped 8 bases and J dropped 9; count of bases not matched to a gene: 7. The CDR3 loop spans 15 amino acids. Looked up from germline, CDR1 is SGHTA and CDR2 is FQGNSA. The CDR3 coding sequence is TGTGCCAGCTGGGGGACTAGCGGGAGGGCGGGTGAGCAGTTCTTC. Translating gives CASWGTSGRAGEQFF.

The V and J genes are TRBV18 and TRBJ1-3; weak D call: TRBD1 (6 bases). The CDR3 sequence is 15 residues long. CDR1 and CDR2 (germline): KGHSH, LQKENI. V lost 0 bases and J 3 bases, leaving 9 bases between the germline ends. Here the CDR3 DNA reads TGTGCCAGCTCACCACCGGGGGGCAATGGAAACACCATATATTTT. The encoded protein is CASSPPGGNGNTIYF.

The rearrangement joins TRBV5-8 to TRBJ2-7, with D tentatively TRBD2 (6 bases). The ends were cut back, 5 bases at V and 6 bases at J, with 18 bases in the middle. The CDR3 runs to 14 residues. Per germline, CDR1 SGHTS and CDR2 YDEGEE. Here the CDR3 DNA reads TGTGCCAGCAGGGTACGAGGAGGGGTCGGCGAGCAGTACTTC. Protein sequence: CASRVRGGVGEQYF.

The genes are TRBV18 and TRBJ1-4; D is possibly TRBD1 (5 bases). Germline values: CDR1 KGHSH, CDR2 LQKENI. The V end was cut by 3 bases, the J end by 0 bases, with 8 bases between. The CDR3 contains 15 residues. CDR3 amino acids: CASSPDSPTNEKLFF. CDR3 in DNA: TGTGCCAGCTCACCCGACAGCCCAACTAATGAAAAACTGTTTTTT.